This entry concerns a single T cell receptor (beta chain). These data come from a study of blood T cell repertoires in COVID-19. Study summary: The samples span acute and convalescent COVID-19 from the United States, Italy and Spain. T cells, B-cell-depleted T cells, or PBMCs supplied cDNA or gDNA.

Per the original methods: Reference gene primers were amplified, and this amplification served to estimate nucleated cell counts. Sequencing was performed with immunoSEQ multiplex PCR; in TCRdb, only in-frame clones are kept and a portion is missing. V, J and clone size reflect that table, while D and trimming were determined from the DNA. This table holds 380,000 or so clones, around 92% found once. The CDR3 is 17 amino acids. The sample was peripheral blood. The chain links TRBV21-1 to TRBJ1-1; the table names TRBD1, a call not compared with the DNA. TRBV21-1 is described as a pseudogene. The source of this sequence is a man aged 40-50 years with acute or convalescent COVID-19. The CDR3 DNA sequence: TGTGCCAGCACCAGAGCGGGACAGGGGACCCCGAACACTGAAGCTTTCTTT. This encodes CASTRAGQGTPNTEAFF.